The 20 T cell receptor beta chains listed next were all sequenced from one sample in a study of shared clonotypes between healthy human individuals. The repertoire was sequenced with immunoSEQ multiplex PCR; TCRdb's copy has only in-frame clones and lacks some. The profile shows roughly 2.1 million clones, about 93% of them singletons. Naive-designated CD8 cells lacked CD45RO, were positively enriched for CCR7, and omitted terminally differentiated effector memory CD45RA+ cells. Sequencing was carried out using naive CD8+ T cells from PBMCs. Receptors were obtained from a man younger than 30 in good health. Some clones in this sample may be carry-over from other donors' samples.

V is TRBV5-6 and J is TRBJ2-7; 9 nucleotides line up with TRBD1. Germline loops: CDR1 SGHDT, CDR2 YYEEEE. The CDR3 runs 16 residues. Trimming took 0 bases from V and 1 from J; bases not matched to a gene: 5. DNA of the CDR3: TGTGCCAGCAGCTTGGCCATAGGGACAGGGTCCTACGAGCAGTACTTC. Translation gives CASSLAIGTGSYEQYF. Variable domain in full (rest from reference TRBV5-6 and TRBJ2-7): DAGVTQSPTHLIKTRGQQVTLRCSPKSGHDTVSWYQQALGQGPQFIFQYYEEEERQRGNFPDRFSGHQFPNYSSELNVNALLLGDSALYLCASSLAIGTGSYEQYFGPGTRLTVT.

The chain recombines TRBV7-7 with TRBJ1-5, with 9 bases matching TRBD1. Trimming at V came to 1 base and at J to 3 bases, leaving 13 bases not matched to a gene. Looked up from germline, CDR1 is SSHAT and CDR2 is FNYEAQ (reference sequence). The CDR3 consists of 19 residues. Written as DNA, the CDR3 is TGTGCCAGCAGCTTAGAGGGAGTGGGGGACAGGGCCCCCAATCAGCCCCAGCATTTT. Encoded protein: CASSLEGVGDRAPNQPQHF.

V gene TRBV7-2 combines with J gene TRBJ2-7; D possibly corresponds to TRBD2 (6 bases). Germline lookup yields CDR1 SGHTA and CDR2 FQGNSA. The V and J ends lost 5 bases and 2 bases respectively, with 16 bases between them. This CDR3 has 15 residues. The CDR3 region is CASSPSGLLTYEQYF. The CDR3 bases are TGTGCCAGCAGCCCATCGGGACTCCTCACCTACGAGCAGTACTTC. The entire variable domain, with the rest obtained from reference TRBV7-2 and TRBJ2-7, is as follows: GAGVSQSPSNKVTEKGKDVELRCDPISGHTALYWYRQSLGQGLEFLIYFQGNSAPDKSGLPSDRFSAERTGGSVSTLTIQRTQQEDSAVYLCASSPSGLLTYEQYFGPGTRLTVT.

The CDR3 bases are TGTGCCAGCAGTGAAAACCGGGACTTTCCGCTGACTCAAGAGACCCAGTACTTC. Protein product: CASSENRDFPLTQETQYF. The chain has TRBV25-1 and TRBJ2-5, with D possibly matching TRBD2 (6 bases). The V end lost 2 bases, the J end lost 2 bases, and 21 bases lay between the germline ends. The CDR3 covers 18 residues. In germline, CDR1 is MGHDK, CDR2 SYGVNS.

V is TRBV2 and J is TRBJ2-4; unclear D gene. This CDR3 contains 19 residues. The germline V and J ends were trimmed by 0 bases and 7 bases, with 25 bases remaining between them. Per the germline V gene, CDR1 is SNHLY and CDR2 is FYNNEI. The CDR3 nucleotides are TGTGCCAGCAGTGAAGCGGCTGTACTAACAGCCACCCCCCGGAACATTCAGTACTTC. Translation: CASSEAAVLTATPRNIQYF.

The rearrangement links TRBV5-1 to TRBJ2-1, with D perhaps TRBD2 (6 bases). Per the germline V gene, CDR1 is SGHRS and CDR2 is YFSETQ. The CDR3 is 12 residues long. The V end lost 6 bases, the J end lost 8 bases, and 12 bases lay between the germline ends. In DNA, the CDR3 is TGCGCCAGCAACATGGAGGGCGATGAGCAGTTCTTC. It codes for CASNMEGDEQFF.

The V gene is TRBV6-5, the J gene TRBJ1-1; the D gene is possibly TRBD1 (5 bases). V was shortened by 2 bases and J by 6 bases, with 16 bases between the two germline ends. This CDR3 comprises 15 residues. CDR1 and CDR2 (germline): MNHEY, SVGAGI. The CDR3 DNA reads as TGTGCCAGCAGTTACGATTGGCAGGGTCTTTCTGAAGCTTTCTTT. Protein product: CASSYDWQGLSEAFF.

The chain joins TRBV28 to TRBJ2-3, with unresolved D. Germline V lookup: CDR1 MDHEN, CDR2 SYDVKM. The CDR3 covers 15 residues. V lost 1 base, J lost 0 bases, and 8 bases lay in between. CDR3 protein: CASSLLTESTDTQYF. Here the CDR3 DNA reads TGTGCCAGCAGTTTATTGACCGAAAGCACAGATACGCAGTATTTT.

The rearrangement joins TRBV28 to TRBJ1-5; D gene uncertain. Per germline, CDR1 MDHEN and CDR2 SYDVKM. This CDR3 is built from 15 residues. The V gene lost 3 bases and the J gene lost 0 bases, with 9 bases spanning the gap. The CDR3, as DNA: TGTGCCAGCAGTTTGATTCTGTATAGCAATCAGCCCCAGCATTTT. It encodes CASSLILYSNQPQHF.

This clone showed up just a few times. This sequence joins TRBV4-1 and TRBJ1-5; tentatively, D is TRBD1 (5 bases). V gave up 0 bases and J gave up 2 bases, with 11 bases separating them. The CDR3 totals 16 residues. The germline CDR1 and CDR2 sequences are MGHRA and YSYEKL. CDR3 in amino acids: CASSQDYRTRNQPQHF. The DNA for the CDR3 is TGCGCCAGCAGCCAAGATTACAGGACCCGCAATCAGCCCCAGCATTTT.

A word on this clone: The same CDR3 also results from other DNA sequences found in this sample. This rearrangement joins TRBV6-5 to TRBJ1-5; the D gene is possibly TRBD1 (6 bases). CDR1 and CDR2 (germline): MNHEY, SVGAGI. V lost 0 bases and J lost 6, with 9 bases in between. The CDR3 sequence is 14 residues long. This chain's CDR3 is CASSYSGAGQPQHF. CDR3 DNA: TGTGCCAGCAGTTACTCGGGGGCGGGTCAGCCCCAGCATTTT.

This clone was counted a few times. The V gene is TRBV19, the J gene TRBJ1-5, with TRBD1 matching 7 bases. Germline V lookup: CDR1 LNHDA, CDR2 SQIVND (reference sequence). This CDR3 comprises 15 residues. The V gene end was trimmed by 5 bases and the J gene end by 7 bases; junction bases not matched to a gene: 11. The CDR3 region has the DNA TGTGCCAGTAGTTATGGACAGGTCAGTTGGCAGCCCCAGCATTTT. This translates into CASSYGQVSWQPQHF.

This chain uses TRBV2 with TRBJ1-3; tentatively, D is TRBD1 (6 bases). The CDR3 has 14 residues. Germline V CDR1 and CDR2: SNHLY, FYNNEI. The V end was cut by 8 bases, the J end by 8 bases, with 19 bases between. The DNA of the CDR3 is TGTGCCAGCGTTGCGGGACACCGAGGGGACACCATATATTTT. It translates to CASVAGHRGDTIYF.

This chain connects TRBV27 to TRBJ2-7, with TRBD1 matching 9 bases. V gave up 3 bases and J gave up 7 bases; unmatched junction bases: 7. The CDR3 totals 14 residues. Germline lookup yields CDR1 MNHEY and CDR2 SMNVEV (reference sequence). The CDR3 DNA is TGTGCCAGCAGTTTCGGGACAGGGACGAGAGAGCAGTACTTC. Translated: CASSFGTGTREQYF.

The chain combines TRBV9 with TRBJ1-1; TRBD1 aligns across 10 bases. The germline V gene encodes CDR1 SGDLS and CDR2 YYNGEE. The V segment lost 4 bases and the J segment 6 bases; nucleotides outside the gene matches: 6. This CDR3 comprises 14 residues. The CDR3 loop reads CASSYTGTGAEAFF. For the CDR3, the DNA is TGTGCCAGCAGCTATACCGGGACAGGGGCTGAAGCTTTCTTT.

This chain uses TRBV11-2 with TRBJ1-4; TRBD1 might be the D (5 bases). The germline gives CDR1 SGHAT, CDR2 FQNNGV. This CDR3 has 15 amino acids. Trimming removed 1 base from V and 5 bases from J, with 11 bases in between. This chain's CDR3 is CASSLGQRRNEKLFF. CDR3 nucleotide sequence: TGTGCCAGCAGCTTAGGACAGAGGCGAAATGAAAAACTGTTTTTT.

The chain employs TRBV7-6 and TRBJ2-3; 10 bases agree with TRBD2. This CDR3 spans 16 amino acids. Per germline, CDR1 SGHVS and CDR2 FNYEAQ. V was clipped by 2 bases and J by 5 bases; unmatched bases: 7. The CDR3 nucleotides read TGTGCCAGCAGCTTATTGAGCGGGAGGGCAGAAGATACGCAGTATTTT. Its protein is CASSLLSGRAEDTQYF.

The chain has TRBV29-1 and TRBJ2-7, with 7 bases identical to TRBD2. V shed 6 bases, J shed 2 bases, and the junction held 10 bases outside the gene matches. The CDR3 sequence is 14 residues long. The germline V gene has CDR1 SQVTM and CDR2 ANQGSEA. The CDR3 loop is CSVHSGPNPYEQYF. CDR3 DNA sequence: TGCAGCGTCCATAGCGGGCCCAACCCCTACGAGCAGTACTTC.

J is TRBJ2-7 and V is TRBV7-3, with a possible D match to TRBD1 (5 bases). The V gene's germline CDR1 is SGHTA and CDR2 FQGTGA. V lost 5 bases, J lost 3 bases, and 17 bases lay in between. CDR3 length: 15 residues. CDR3 sequence (DNA): TGTGCCAGCAGCACCCGCCCAGGGCAGGGCTACGAGCAGTACTTC. Amino acids: CASSTRPGQGYEQYF.

The chain couples TRBV27 to TRBJ2-5, with 10 bases identical to TRBD1. This CDR3 spans 15 amino acids. Trimming cost V 5 bases and J 11 bases; bases outside gene matches: 14. In germline, CDR1 is MNHEY, CDR2 SMNVEV (reference sequence). CDR3 sequence reads: CASSPIRDRGREQYF. The DNA for the CDR3 is TGTGCCAGCAGTCCCATCCGGGACAGGGGAAGGGAGCAGTACTTC.